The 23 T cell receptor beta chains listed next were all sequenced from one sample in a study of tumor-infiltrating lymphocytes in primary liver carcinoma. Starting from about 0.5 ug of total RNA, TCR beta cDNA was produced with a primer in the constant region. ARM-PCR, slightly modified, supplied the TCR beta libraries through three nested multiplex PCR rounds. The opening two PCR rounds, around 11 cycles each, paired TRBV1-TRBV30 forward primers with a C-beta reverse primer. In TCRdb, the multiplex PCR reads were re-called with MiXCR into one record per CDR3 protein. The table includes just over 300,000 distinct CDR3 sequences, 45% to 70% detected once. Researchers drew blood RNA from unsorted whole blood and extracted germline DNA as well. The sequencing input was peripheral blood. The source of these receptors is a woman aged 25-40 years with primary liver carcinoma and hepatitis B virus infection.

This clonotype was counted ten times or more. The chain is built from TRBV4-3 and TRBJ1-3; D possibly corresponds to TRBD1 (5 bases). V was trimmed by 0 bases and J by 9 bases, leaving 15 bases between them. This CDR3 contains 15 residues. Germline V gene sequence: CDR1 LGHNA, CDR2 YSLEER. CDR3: CASSQERQPGGTIYF. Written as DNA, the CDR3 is TGCGCCAGCAGCCAAGAGCGACAGCCCGGAGGCACCATATATTTT.

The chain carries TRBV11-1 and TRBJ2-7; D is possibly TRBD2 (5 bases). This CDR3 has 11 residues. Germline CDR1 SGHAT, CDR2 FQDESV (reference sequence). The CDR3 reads CDSSLTGEQYF. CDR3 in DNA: TGTGATAGCAGCTTGACGGGGGAGCAGTACTTC.

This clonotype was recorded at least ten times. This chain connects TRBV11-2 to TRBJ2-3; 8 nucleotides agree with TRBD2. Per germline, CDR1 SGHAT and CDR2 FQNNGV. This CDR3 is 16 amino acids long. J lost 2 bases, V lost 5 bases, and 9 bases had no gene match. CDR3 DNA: TGTGCCAGCAGCCTAGTAGCGGGACTCCTCACAGATACGCAGTATTTT. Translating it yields CASSLVAGLLTDTQYF. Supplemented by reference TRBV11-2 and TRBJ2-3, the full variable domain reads EAGVAQSPRYKIIEKRQSVAFWCNPISGHATLYWYQQILGQGPKLLIQFQNNGVVDDSQLPKDRFSAERLKGVDSTLKIQPAKLEDSAVYLCASSLVAGLLTDTQYFGPGTRLTVL.

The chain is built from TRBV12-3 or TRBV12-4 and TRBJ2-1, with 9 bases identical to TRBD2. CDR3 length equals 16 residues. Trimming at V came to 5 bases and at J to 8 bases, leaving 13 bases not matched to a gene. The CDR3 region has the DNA TGTGCCAGCAGTCCCGGGATTAGCGGGAGTGGGGATGAGCAGTTCTTC. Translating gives CASSPGISGSGDEQFF.

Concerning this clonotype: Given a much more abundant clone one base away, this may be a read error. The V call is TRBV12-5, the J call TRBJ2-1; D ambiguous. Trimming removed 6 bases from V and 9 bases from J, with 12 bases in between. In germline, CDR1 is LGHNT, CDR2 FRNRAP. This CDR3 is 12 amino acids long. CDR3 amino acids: CASGVGIGEQFF. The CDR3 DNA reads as TGTGCTAGTGGGGTCGGTATTGGTGAGCAGTTCTTC.

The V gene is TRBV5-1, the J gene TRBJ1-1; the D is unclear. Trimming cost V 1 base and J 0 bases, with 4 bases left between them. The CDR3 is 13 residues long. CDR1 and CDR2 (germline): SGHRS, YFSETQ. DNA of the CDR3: TGCGCCAGCAGCTTGATTGTGAACACTGAAGCTTTCTTT. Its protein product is CASSLIVNTEAFF.

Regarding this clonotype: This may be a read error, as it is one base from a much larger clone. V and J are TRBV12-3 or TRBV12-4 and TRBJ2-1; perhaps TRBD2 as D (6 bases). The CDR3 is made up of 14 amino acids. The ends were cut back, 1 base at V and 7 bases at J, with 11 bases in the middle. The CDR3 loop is CASSLEEGGNEQFF. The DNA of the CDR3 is TGTGCCAGCAGTTTAGAAGAGGGAGGTAATGAGCAGTTCTTC.

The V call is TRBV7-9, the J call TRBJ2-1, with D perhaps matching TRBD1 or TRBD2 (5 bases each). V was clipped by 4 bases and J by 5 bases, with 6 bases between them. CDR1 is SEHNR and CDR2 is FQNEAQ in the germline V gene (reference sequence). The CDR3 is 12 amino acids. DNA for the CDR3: TGTGCCAGCAGCTGGGGGAACAATGAGCAGTTCTTC. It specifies CASSWGNNEQFF.

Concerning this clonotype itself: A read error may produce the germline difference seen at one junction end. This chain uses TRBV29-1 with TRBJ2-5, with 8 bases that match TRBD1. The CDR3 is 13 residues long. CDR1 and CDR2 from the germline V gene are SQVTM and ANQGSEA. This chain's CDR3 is CSVATGGRETHYF. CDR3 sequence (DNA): TGCAGCGTCGCAACAGGGGGGCGAGAGACCCACTATTTC. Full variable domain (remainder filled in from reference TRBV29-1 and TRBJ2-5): SAVISQKPSRDICQRGTSLTIQCQVDSQVTMMFWYRQQPGQSLTLIATANQGSEATYESGFVIDKFPISRPNLTFSTLTVSNMSPEDSSIYLCSVATGGRETHYFGPGTRLLVL.

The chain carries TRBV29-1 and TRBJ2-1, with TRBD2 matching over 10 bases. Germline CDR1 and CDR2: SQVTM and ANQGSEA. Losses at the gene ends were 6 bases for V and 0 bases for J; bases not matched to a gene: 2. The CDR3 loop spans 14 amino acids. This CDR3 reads CSVLAGDSYNEQFF. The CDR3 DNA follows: TGCAGCGTGCTAGCGGGAGACTCCTACAATGAGCAGTTCTTC.

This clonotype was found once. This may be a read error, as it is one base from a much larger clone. CDR3 region: CAIVGQGVTAFF. The CDR3 nucleotides read TGTGCCATCGTGGGACAGGGTGTAACGGCTTTCTTT. The chain joins TRBV6-5 to TRBJ1-1; 9 bases align to TRBD1. CDR1 is MNHEY and CDR2 is SVGAGI in the germline V gene. The V gene end was trimmed by 10 bases and the J gene end by 11 bases; junction bases not matched to a gene: 11. The CDR3 loop spans 12 amino acids.

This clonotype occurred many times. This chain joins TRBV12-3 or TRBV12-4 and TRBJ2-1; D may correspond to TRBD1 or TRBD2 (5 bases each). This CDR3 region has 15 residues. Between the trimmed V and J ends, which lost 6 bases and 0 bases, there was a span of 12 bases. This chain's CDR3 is CASSPWGSSYNEQFF. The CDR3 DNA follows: TGTGCCAGCAGCCCTTGGGGGAGCTCCTACAATGAGCAGTTCTTC.

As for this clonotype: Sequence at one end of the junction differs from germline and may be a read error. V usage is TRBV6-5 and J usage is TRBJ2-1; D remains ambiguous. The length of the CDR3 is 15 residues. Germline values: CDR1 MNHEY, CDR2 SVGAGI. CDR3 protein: CASSYRLSPEYEQLF. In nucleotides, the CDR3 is TGTGCCAGCAGTTACCGGCTTTCCCCTGAGTATGAGCAGCTCTTC.

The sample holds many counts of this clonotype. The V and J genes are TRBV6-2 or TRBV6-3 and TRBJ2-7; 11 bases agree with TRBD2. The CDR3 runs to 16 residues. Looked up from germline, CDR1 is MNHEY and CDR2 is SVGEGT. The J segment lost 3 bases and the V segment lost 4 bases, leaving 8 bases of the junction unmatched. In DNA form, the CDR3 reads TGTGCCAGCAGTTCCCGTACTAGCGGGAGTATCTACGAGCAGTACTTC. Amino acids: CASSSRTSGSIYEQYF.

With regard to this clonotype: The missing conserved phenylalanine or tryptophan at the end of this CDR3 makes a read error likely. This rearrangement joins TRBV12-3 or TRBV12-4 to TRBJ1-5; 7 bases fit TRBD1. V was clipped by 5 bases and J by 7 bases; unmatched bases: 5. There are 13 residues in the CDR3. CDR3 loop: CASSNRDRQPQHS. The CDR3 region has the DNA TGTGCCAGCAGTAACAGGGACAGACAGCCCCAGCATTCT.

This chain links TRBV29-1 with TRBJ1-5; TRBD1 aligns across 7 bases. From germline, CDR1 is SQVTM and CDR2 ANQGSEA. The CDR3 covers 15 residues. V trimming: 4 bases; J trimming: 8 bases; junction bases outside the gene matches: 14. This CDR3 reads CSVAVEDRVYKPQHF. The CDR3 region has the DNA TGCAGCGTTGCGGTGGAAGACAGGGTCTATAAGCCCCAGCATTTT.

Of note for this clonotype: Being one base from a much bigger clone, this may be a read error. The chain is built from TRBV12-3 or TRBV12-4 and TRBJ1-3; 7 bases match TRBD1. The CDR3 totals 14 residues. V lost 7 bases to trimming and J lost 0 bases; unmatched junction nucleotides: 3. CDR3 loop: CASMTGHSGNTIYF. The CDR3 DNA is TGTGCCAGCATGACAGGGCACTCTGGAAACACCATATATTTT.

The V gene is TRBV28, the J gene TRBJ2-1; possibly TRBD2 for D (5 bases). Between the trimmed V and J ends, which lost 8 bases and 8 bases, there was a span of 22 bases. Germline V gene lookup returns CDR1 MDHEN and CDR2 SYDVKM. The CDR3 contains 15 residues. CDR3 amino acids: CASGPLGENRYEQFF. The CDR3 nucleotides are TGTGCCAGCGGGCCTTTGGGAGAAAACCGGTATGAGCAGTTCTTC.

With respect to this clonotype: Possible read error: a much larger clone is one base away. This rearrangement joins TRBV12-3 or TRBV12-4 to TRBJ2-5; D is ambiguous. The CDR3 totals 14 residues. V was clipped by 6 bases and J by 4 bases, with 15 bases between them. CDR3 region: CASSSTRNGETQYF. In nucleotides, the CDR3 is TGTGCCAGCAGCTCGACAAGGAATGGAGAGACCCAGTACTTC.

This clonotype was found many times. In nucleotides, the CDR3 is TGTGCCAGCAGCCCTAGCGGGAGTTACGAGCAGTACTTC. Translated: CASSPSGSYEQYF. This chain connects TRBV12-3 or TRBV12-4 to TRBJ2-7; 10 positions agree with TRBD2. Trimming at V came to 6 bases and at J to 4 bases, leaving 3 bases not matched to a gene. CDR3 size: 13 residues.

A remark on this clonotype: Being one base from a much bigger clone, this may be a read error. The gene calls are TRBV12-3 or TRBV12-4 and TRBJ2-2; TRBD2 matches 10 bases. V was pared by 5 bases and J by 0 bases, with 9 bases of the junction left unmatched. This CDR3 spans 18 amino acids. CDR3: CASSLSRLAGANTGELFF. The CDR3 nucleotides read TGTGCCAGCAGTCTCAGTAGACTAGCGGGCGCGAACACCGGGGAGCTGTTTTTT.

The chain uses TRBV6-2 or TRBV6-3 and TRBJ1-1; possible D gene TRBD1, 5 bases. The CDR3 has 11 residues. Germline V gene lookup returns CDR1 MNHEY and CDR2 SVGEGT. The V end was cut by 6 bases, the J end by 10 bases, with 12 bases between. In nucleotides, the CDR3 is TGTGCCAGCAGCCGACAGAGTGGAGCTTTCTTT. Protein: CASSRQSGAFF.

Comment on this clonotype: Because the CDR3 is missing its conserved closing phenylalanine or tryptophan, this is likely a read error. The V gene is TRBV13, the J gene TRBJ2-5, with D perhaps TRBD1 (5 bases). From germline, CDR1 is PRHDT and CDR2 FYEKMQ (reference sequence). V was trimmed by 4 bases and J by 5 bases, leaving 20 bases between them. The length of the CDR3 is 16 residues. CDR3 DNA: TGTGCCAGCAGCTCAAGGGGCTGGGTAATTAGGGAGACCCAGTACCTC. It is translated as CASSSRGWVIRETQYL.